These T cell receptor beta chains were read from a single sample in a study of metastatic and nonmetastatic thyroid tumors. Using MiXCR, TCRdb re-called clones from the PCR reads. Found here are 26,000 or so clones, approximately 15% of them singletons; the top ten hold about 5.7%. Sequenced material: blood. All receptors come from a male donor with papillary thyroid cancer or a benign thyroid nodule (not recorded which). Some clones in this sample may be carry-over from other donors' samples. Each CDR3 is given with its conserved first and last residue. Fields, in order: J gene, V gene, clone size, D gene, CDR3 DNA, CDR3 protein. D genes are given only for firm matches. Clone size appears in some rows only: once, few, many, or a class for an expanded clone.

>TRBJ2-3|TRBV7-2|many|TRBD1
TGTGCCAGCAGCTACAGGACAGGGAGCACAGATACGCAGTATTTT
CASSYRTGSTDTQYF
>TRBJ2-1|TRBV12-3/TRBV12-4|few|TRBD2
TGTGCCAGCAGCCCGTCTAGCGGTATGTACAATGAGCAGTTCTTC
CASSPSSGMYNEQFF
>TRBJ2-7|TRBV10-3|many|.
TGTGCCATCGGCTCAGGTGATTCCTACGAGCAGTACTTC
CAIGSGDSYEQYF
>TRBJ1-2|TRBV24-1|few|TRBD1
TGTGCCACCAGTGATTCAGACAGGGCAGGCTATGGCTACACCTTC
CATSDSDRAGYGYTF
>TRBJ1-3|TRBV9|many|.
TGTGCCAGCACCTCCGGGGGCTCTGGAAACACCATATATTTT
CASTSGGSGNTIYF
>TRBJ2-7|TRBV6-1|few|.
TGTGCCAGCAGTAGAGACAAAAGCTCCTACGAGCAGTACTTC
CASSRDKSSYEQYF
>TRBJ2-7|TRBV2|many|.
TGTGCCGGAGGAAGAGTCAGAAACCACGAGCAGTACTTC
CAGGRVRNHEQYF
>TRBJ1-5|TRBV19|many|.
TGTGCCAGTTCTCCAGGGGTCAGGAGCAATCAGCCCCAGCATTTT
CASSPGVRSNQPQHF
>TRBJ2-2|TRBV28|many|.
TGTGCCAGCAGTTTTGTATCGGCCGGGGAGCTGTTTTTT
CASSFVSAGELFF
>TRBJ1-1|TRBV6-1|many|.
TGTGCCAGCAGTGACAAGGGGGGTAATGAAGCTTTCTTT
CASSDKGGNEAFF
>TRBJ1-6|TRBV6-1|.|.
TGTGCCAGCAGTGAAGATACAGGGTCGGGTGATTCACCCCTCAACTTT
CASSEDTGSGDSPLNF
>TRBJ1-1|TRBV19|many|.
TGTGCCACCGCCCTGGGGGGCACTGAAGCTTTCTTT
CATALGGTEAFF
>TRBJ2-2|TRBV5-1|many|TRBD2
TGCGCCAGCAGGATGGCGGGAGGACAGACCGGGGAGCTGTTTTTT
CASRMAGGQTGELFF
>TRBJ1-2|TRBV6-1|few|.
TGTGCCAGCCCAGGGGACACAACTAACTATGGCTACACCTTC
CASPGDTTNYGYTF
>TRBJ2-1|TRBV7-9|many|TRBD2
TGTGCCAGCAGCTCCCGTCCGGGACTATCCGACAATGAGCAGTTCTTC
CASSSRPGLSDNEQFF
>TRBJ1-3|TRBV7-9|many|TRBD1
TGTGCCAGCAGCTTCGGACAGGAGGCTGGAAACACCATATATTTT
CASSFGQEAGNTIYF
>TRBJ1-4|TRBV4-1|many|.
TGCGCCAGCAGCCAAGGGAGGATAGGACTGTTTTTT
CASSQGRIGLFF
>TRBJ2-6|TRBV5-8|many|.
TGTGCCAGCAGCTTGGGTGGAGGGGTCCTGACTTTC
CASSLGGGVLTF
>TRBJ2-7|TRBV14|.|TRBD2
TGTGCCAGCAGTCGATTCGGACTAGCGTATATCTACGAGCAGTATTTC
CASSRFGLAYIYEQYF
>TRBJ2-2|TRBV7-6|many|.
TGTGCCAGCAGCTTAGGGCTGGGGGTCTTAAATACAAACACCGGGGAGCTGTTTTTT
CASSLGLGVLNTNTGELFF
>TRBJ1-6|TRBV5-1|.|.
TGCGCCAGCAGCTTGCTTGGGCCTTCACCCCTCCACTTT
CASSLLGPSPLHF
>TRBJ1-5|TRBV20-1|once|TRBD1
TGCAGTGCTAGAGAGGGGACAGGGGCCCTATATAGCAATCAGCCCCAGCATTTT
CSAREGTGALYSNQPQHF
>TRBJ2-1|TRBV12-3/TRBV12-4|few|.
TGTGCCAGCAGTTCAACGGCCGGAGGCGGCAATGAGCAGTTCTTC
CASSSTAGGGNEQFF
>TRBJ2-7|TRBV11-2|medium-sized|.
TGTGCCAGCAGCTTGCAGGACTCCTACGAGCAGTACTTC
CASSLQDSYEQYF
>TRBJ2-5|TRBV15|.|TRBD1
TGTGCCACCATTCAGGGGGCGACTGAGACCCAGTACTTC
CATIQGATETQYF
>TRBJ2-7|TRBV11-2|few|TRBD1
TGTGCCAGCAGCTTAGTCCTGGTGACAGGGGGGGAGTACTTC
CASSLVLVTGGEYF
>TRBJ1-2|TRBV6-1|few|TRBD1
TGTGCCAGCAGGGAGGACAGGGGGTCAGATGGCTACACCTTC
CASREDRGSDGYTF
>TRBJ1-2|TRBV6-2/TRBV6-3|few|.
TGTGCCAGCAGTTCCTCCGTACCCAACCAGGCTAACTATGGCTACACCTTC
CASSSSVPNQANYGYTF
>TRBJ1-4|TRBV28|many|TRBD1
TGTGCCAGCAGGGGGATTCGACAGGGAACTAATGAAAAACTGTTTTTT
CASRGIRQGTNEKLFF
>TRBJ2-6|TRBV7-8|once|.
TGTGCCAGCTACCGAGGAGGATCTGGGGCCAACGTCCTGACTTTC
CASYRGGSGANVLTF
>TRBJ2-3|TRBV24-1|many|TRBD2
TGTGCCACCAGTGATCAGAATCCGGGACTAGCGGGAGGGACAGATACGCAGTATTTT
CATSDQNPGLAGGTDTQYF
>TRBJ1-1|TRBV24-1|medium-sized|.
TGTGCCACCAGTGATGAAAAGAACACTGAAGCTTTCTTT
CATSDEKNTEAFF
>TRBJ2-1|TRBV30|.|TRBD2
TGTGCCTGGACCACGTTCCGGGCTAGCGGGATCCAGTTCTTC
CAWTTFRASGIQFF
>TRBJ1-1|TRBV6-1|.|TRBD1
TGTGCCACGGGTAAGGGACAGGGAAATGCTGAAGCTTTCTTT
CATGKGQGNAEAFF
>TRBJ1-6|TRBV28|few|.
TGTGCCAGCAGTTTATCCTCACAGCTCCTCCACTTT
CASSLSSQLLHF
>TRBJ2-7|TRBV11-2|.|.
TGTGCCAGCAGTTTGGGGTTATGGGGCCGGTTAATGAGGGAGCAGTACTTC
CASSLGLWGRLMREQYF
>TRBJ2-1|TRBV6-5|.|.
TGTGCCAGCAGTTTTGCTAGTAGCATCAGCGCATCCAATGAGCAGTTCTTC
CASSFASSISASNEQFF
>TRBJ2-7|TRBV5-6|.|.
TGTGCCAGCAGCTTGTTCGGCGACGAGCAGTACTTC
CASSLFGDEQYF
>TRBJ2-7|TRBV11-2|medium-sized|TRBD1
TGTGCCAGCAGCTTCCGGGACAGGGTAGCCTACGAGCAGTACTTC
CASSFRDRVAYEQYF
>TRBJ1-1|TRBV28|.|.
TGTGCCAGCAGTGTGACAGAGATAGAAGCTTTCTTT
CASSVTEIEAFF
>TRBJ2-2|TRBV6-1|medium-sized|.
TGTGCCAGCAGTGAAGGTAATCCCACCGGGGAGCTGTTTTTT
CASSEGNPTGELFF
>TRBJ2-1|TRBV10-2|many|.
TGCGCCAGCAGTGAGTCGACAGGATCGCTCGATGAGCAGTTCTTC
CASSESTGSLDEQFF
>TRBJ2-1|TRBV5-1|many|.
TGCGCCAGCAGCTCGGGACTCCCGAACAATGAGCAGTTCTTC
CASSSGLPNNEQFF
>TRBJ2-7|TRBV6-1|few|TRBD2
TGTGCCAGCAGACTAGCGGTATCCGCGTACGAGCAGTACTTC
CASRLAVSAYEQYF
>TRBJ1-5|TRBV28|few|.
TGTGCCAGCAACCTAGATGCGGGGAAAAGGACCCAGCATTTT
CASNLDAGKRTQHF
>TRBJ1-5|TRBV6-2/TRBV6-3|.|.
TGTGCCAGCAGATCATCGGGGGCAACAAATCAGCCCCAGCATTTT
CASRSSGATNQPQHF
>TRBJ2-1|TRBV5-1|many|.
TGCGCCAGCAGCTTGGACGGGTCCTCCTACAATGAGCAGTTCTTC
CASSLDGSSYNEQFF
>TRBJ2-1|TRBV3-1|many|TRBD2
TGTGCCAGCAGCCAAGACTTCGGGGCGGGAGGGCCGGCGTACAATGAGCAGTTCTTC
CASSQDFGAGGPAYNEQFF
>TRBJ1-5|TRBV7-8|many|.
TGTGCCAGCAGCTTCGGGACGGTCAATCAGCCCCAGCATTTT
CASSFGTVNQPQHF
>TRBJ2-1|TRBV11-1|many|.
TGTGCCAGCAGCAGATTCCGGGACTCCGGGGCCTTTTCCAATGAGCAGTTCTTC
CASSRFRDSGAFSNEQFF
>TRBJ2-5|TRBV19|few|TRBD2
TGTGCCATACGGACTAGCGGGAGGGGGGGGGAGACCCAGTACTTC
CAIRTSGRGGETQYF
>TRBJ2-7|TRBV6-2/TRBV6-3|.|.
TGTGCCAGCAGACGGGGGGCGCAGTACGAGCAGTACTTC
CASRRGAQYEQYF
>TRBJ2-1|TRBV7-8|many|.
TGTGCCAGCAGCTCCCCCCTCCAGCAAGGCGATGGGAATGAGCAGTTCTTC
CASSSPLQQGDGNEQFF
>TRBJ1-6|TRBV15|.|.
TGTGCCACCAGCAGAGAGCAGGGTTTTGGGTCACCCCTCCACTTT
CATSREQGFGSPLHF
>TRBJ1-6|TRBV2|many|.
TGTGCCAGCAGTGCGGATGGCAGGGGCCATTCACCCCTCCACTTT
CASSADGRGHSPLHF
>TRBJ1-6|TRBV15|medium-sized|TRBD1
TGTGCCACCAGCCGTGGACAGGGGACGTCACCCCTCCACTTT
CATSRGQGTSPLHF
>TRBJ2-1|TRBV30|.|.
TGTGCCTGGAGTTCACACCGGCGGAGGTCGGATTTC
CAWSSHRRRSDF
>TRBJ1-3|TRBV9|many|TRBD1
TGTGCCAGCAGCGCTGACAGGGTAACTGGAAACACCATATATTTT
CASSADRVTGNTIYF
>TRBJ1-5|TRBV9|many|.
TGTGCCAGCAGCCCCCGGGACGGTTACAATCAGCCCCAGCATTTT
CASSPRDGYNQPQHF
>TRBJ1-3|TRBV6-1|few|.
TGTGCCAGCAGTGAAGTGATGGGCTCTGGAAACACCATATATTTT
CASSEVMGSGNTIYF